This T cell receptor (beta chain) was profiled in a study of blood T cells in healthy people across ages. A remark on this clonotype: Its target is not known.

Regarding the study as a whole: In these data, TCR beta diversity tracked strongly with naive T cell percentage.

The CDR3 runs to 14 residues. CDR1 MNHEY and CDR2 SVGAGI come from the germline V gene. V lost 5 bases to trimming and J lost 7 bases; unmatched junction nucleotides: 10. For the second PCR, which ran for roughly 6 to 12 cycles, a sample-barcoded 5' primer and a J-beta primer mix were used. A single record per CDR3 protein comes from TCRdb applying MiXCR to the 5' RACE reads. This table has approximately 850,000 distinct CDR3 sequences, around two fifths appearing once. A minimum of 6.5 million PBMCs was isolated per sample. Sequenced: blood. The sequence was obtained from a man in his 60s in good health. V gene TRBV6-5 combines with J gene TRBJ1-2, with 7 bases that match TRBD1. CDR3 coding DNA: TGTGCCAGCAGTGACCGACAGGGTTTACGTGGCTACACCTTC. Protein product: CASSDRQGLRGYTF.